The source of this T cell receptor beta chain is a study of blood T cells in healthy people across ages. About this clonotype: Its cognate antigen is unknown.

Overall study results and limits: The fall in TCR beta diversity per million T cells was roughly linear with age.

Together with a sample-barcoded 5' primer, a J-beta primer mix was included in a second PCR lasting about 7 to 12 cycles. MiXCR, applied by TCRdb to the 5' RACE reads, yields one record per CDR3 protein. The table lists roughly 2 million distinct CDR3 sequences, about 49% of them singletons. CDR1 is DFQATT and CDR2 is SNEGSKA in the germline V gene (reference sequence). There are 13 residues in the CDR3. V lost 3 bases and J 6 bases, leaving 12 bases between the germline ends. The rearrangement joins TRBV20-1 to TRBJ2-1; the D gene is possibly TRBD2 (6 bases). This sequence was found in a woman in her thirties or forties in good health. Specimen: blood. The CDR3 spells CSASGTSPNEQFF. The DNA for the CDR3 is TGCAGTGCTAGCGGGACTTCCCCCAATGAGCAGTTCTTC.